This entry describes one TCR beta chain. How the authors handled the data: Scientists estimated how many nucleated cells there were by amplifying reference gene primers. Libraries were prepared by immunoSEQ multiplex PCR; TCRdb keeps only in-frame clonotypes and omits some of them. V and J calls and clone size are given by that table; D and trimming were obtained from the DNA. Seen here are under 75,000 clones, around 80% observed once, and the top ten hold 18%. The data were obtained in a study of blood T cell repertoires in COVID-19. Across the study: The samples span acute and convalescent COVID-19 from the United States, Italy and Spain. PBMCs, B-cell-depleted T cells, or T cells provided the cDNA or gDNA that made up the material.

Sequencing used peripheral blood. This receptor was obtained from an older man who had recovered from COVID-19.

The CDR3 sequence is CASSSTSYNEQFF. As DNA, the CDR3 is TGTGCCAGCAGCTCGACTAGCTACAATGAGCAGTTCTTC. This chain joins TRBV7-3 and TRBJ2-1, with D perhaps matching TRBD2 (6 bases). This CDR3 is built from 13 residues. The germline V gene encodes CDR1 SGHTA and CDR2 FQGTGA. Trimming left V 4 bases short and J 3 bases short, with 7 bases between.